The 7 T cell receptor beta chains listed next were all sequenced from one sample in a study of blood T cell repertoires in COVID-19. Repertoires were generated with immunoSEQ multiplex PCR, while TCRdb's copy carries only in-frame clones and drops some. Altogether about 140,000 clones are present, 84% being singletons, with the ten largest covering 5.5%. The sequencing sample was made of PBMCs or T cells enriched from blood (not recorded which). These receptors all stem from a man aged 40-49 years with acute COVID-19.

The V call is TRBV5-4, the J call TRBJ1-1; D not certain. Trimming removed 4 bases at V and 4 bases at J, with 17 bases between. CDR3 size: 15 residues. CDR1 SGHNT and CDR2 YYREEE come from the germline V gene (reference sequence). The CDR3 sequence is CASSPGGARVTEAFF. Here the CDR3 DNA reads TGTGCCAGCAGCCCAGGAGGCGCCCGGGTCACTGAAGCTTTCTTT.

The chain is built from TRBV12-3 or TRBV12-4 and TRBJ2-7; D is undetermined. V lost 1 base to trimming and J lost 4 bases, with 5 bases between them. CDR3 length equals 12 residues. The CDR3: CASSLGSYEQYF. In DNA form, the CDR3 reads TGTGCCAGCAGTTTAGGTTCTTACGAGCAGTACTTC.

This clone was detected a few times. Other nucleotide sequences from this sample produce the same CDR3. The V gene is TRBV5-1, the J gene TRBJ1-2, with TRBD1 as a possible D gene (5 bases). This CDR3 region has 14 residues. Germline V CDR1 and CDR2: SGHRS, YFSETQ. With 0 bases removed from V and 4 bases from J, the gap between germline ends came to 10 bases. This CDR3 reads CASSLGQGGYGYTF. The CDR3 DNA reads TGCGCCAGCAGCTTGGGCCAGGGAGGCTATGGCTACACCTTC. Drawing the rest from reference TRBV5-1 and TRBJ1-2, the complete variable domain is KAGVTQTPRYLIKTRGQQVTLSCSPISGHRSVSWYQQTPGQGLQFLFEYFSETQRNKGNFPGRFSGRQFSNSRSEMNVSTLELGDSALYLCASSLGQGGYGYTFGSGTRLTVV.

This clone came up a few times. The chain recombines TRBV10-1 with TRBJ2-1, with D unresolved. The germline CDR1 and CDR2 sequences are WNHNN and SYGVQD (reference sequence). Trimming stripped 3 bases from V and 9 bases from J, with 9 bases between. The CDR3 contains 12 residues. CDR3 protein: CASSDPRSEQFF. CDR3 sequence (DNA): TGCGCCAGCAGTGATCCTAGAAGTGAGCAGTTCTTC.

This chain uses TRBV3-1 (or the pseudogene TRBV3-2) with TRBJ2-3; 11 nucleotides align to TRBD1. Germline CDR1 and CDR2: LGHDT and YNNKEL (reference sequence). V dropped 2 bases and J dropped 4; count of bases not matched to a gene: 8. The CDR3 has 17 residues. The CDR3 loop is CASSQSRQGQGADTQYF. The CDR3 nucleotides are TGTGCCAGCAGCCAAAGTCGCCAGGGACAGGGGGCAGATACGCAGTATTTT.

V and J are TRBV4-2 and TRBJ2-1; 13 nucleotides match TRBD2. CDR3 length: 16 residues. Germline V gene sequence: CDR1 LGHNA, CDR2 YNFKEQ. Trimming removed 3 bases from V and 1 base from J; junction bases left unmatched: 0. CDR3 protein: CASSQTSGGSYNEQFF. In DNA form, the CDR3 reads TGTGCCAGCAGCCAGACTAGCGGGGGGTCCTACAATGAGCAGTTCTTC.

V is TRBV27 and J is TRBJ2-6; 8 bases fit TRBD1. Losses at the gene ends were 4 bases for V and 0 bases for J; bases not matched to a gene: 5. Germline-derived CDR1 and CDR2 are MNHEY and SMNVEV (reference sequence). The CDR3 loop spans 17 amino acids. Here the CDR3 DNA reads TGTGCCAGCAGTTCCAGGGGGCGCCTCTCTGGGGCCAACGTCCTGACTTTC. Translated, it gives CASSSRGRLSGANVLTF.